This T cell receptor (beta chain) was sequenced during a study of T cell changes during pregnancy in multiple sclerosis. The protocol was immunoSEQ multiplex PCR, while the TCRdb copy is restricted to in-frame clones and leaves out a portion. The sample yields about 120,000 clones, under 95% seen once. As regards this clone: This CDR3 is also generated by other DNA sequences in the sample.

The germline CDR1 and CDR2 sequences are SGHNT and YYREEE (reference sequence). V was cut by 2 bases and J by 1 base, with 5 bases left in between. The CDR3 covers 13 residues. The sample in question was peripheral blood, obtained before pregnancy. The receptor was derived from a female donor with multiple sclerosis, enrolled in a pregnancy study. The chain has TRBV5-4 and TRBJ2-3; D remains ambiguous. CDR3 sequence reads: CASSFSGTDTQYF. The CDR3 region has the DNA TGTGCCAGCAGCTTCAGCGGCACAGATACGCAGTATTTT.